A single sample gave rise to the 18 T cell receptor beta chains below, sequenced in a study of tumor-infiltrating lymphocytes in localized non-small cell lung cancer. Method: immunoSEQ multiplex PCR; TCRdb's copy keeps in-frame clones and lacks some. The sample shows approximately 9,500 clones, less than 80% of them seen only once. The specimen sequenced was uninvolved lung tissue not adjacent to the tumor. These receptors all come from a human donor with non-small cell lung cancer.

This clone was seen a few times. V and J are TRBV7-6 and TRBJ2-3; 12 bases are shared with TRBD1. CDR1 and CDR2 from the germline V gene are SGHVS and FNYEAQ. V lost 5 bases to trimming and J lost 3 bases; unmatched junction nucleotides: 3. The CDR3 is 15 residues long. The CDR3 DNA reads TGTGCCAGCAGCCGGGACAGGGGGCTTACAGATACGCAGTATTTT. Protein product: CASSRDRGLTDTQYF.

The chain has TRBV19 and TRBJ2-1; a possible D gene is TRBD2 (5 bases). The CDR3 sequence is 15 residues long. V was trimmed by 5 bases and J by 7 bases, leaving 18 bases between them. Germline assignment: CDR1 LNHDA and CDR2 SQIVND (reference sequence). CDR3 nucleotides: TGTGCCAGTAGTTATACCGGGAATACGGGGAATGAGCAGTTCTTC. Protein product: CASSYTGNTGNEQFF.

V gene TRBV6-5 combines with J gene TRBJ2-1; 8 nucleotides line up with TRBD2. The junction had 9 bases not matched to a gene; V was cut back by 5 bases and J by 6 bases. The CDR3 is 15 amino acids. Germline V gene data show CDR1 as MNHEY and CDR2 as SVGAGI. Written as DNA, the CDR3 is TGTGCCAGCAGTCGGCGGACTAGCCTGAGCAATGAGCAGTTCTTC. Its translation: CASSRRTSLSNEQFF.

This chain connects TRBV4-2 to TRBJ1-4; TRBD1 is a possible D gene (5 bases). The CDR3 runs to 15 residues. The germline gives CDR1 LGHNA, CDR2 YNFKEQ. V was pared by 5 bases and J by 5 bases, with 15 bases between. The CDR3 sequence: CASSSGIQGNEKLFF. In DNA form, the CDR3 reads TGTGCCAGCAGCTCTGGGATTCAGGGAAATGAAAAACTGTTTTTT.

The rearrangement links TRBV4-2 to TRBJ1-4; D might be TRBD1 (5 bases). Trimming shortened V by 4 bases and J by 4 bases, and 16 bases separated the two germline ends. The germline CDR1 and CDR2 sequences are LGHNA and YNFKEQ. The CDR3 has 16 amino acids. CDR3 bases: TGTGCCAGCAGCCTTTCGACCGGGGACGGTAATGAAAAACTGTTTTTT. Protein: CASSLSTGDGNEKLFF.

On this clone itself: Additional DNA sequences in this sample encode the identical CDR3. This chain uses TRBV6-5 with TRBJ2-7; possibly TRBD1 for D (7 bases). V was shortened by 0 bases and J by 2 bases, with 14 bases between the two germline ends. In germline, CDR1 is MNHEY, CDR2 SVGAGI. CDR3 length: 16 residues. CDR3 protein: CASSYSSGGGPYEQYF. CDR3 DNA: TGTGCCAGCAGTTACTCGAGTGGAGGGGGCCCCTACGAGCAGTACTTC.

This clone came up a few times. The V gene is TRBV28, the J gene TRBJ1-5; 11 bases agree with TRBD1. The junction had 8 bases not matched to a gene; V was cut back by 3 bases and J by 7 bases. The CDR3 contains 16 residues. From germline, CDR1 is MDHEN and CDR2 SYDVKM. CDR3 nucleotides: TGTGCCAGCAGTTTGGACAGGGGGCTTTTTATGCAGCCCCAGCATTTT. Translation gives CASSLDRGLFMQPQHF. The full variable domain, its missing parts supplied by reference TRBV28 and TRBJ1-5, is DVKVTQSSRYLVKRTGEKVFLECVQDMDHENMFWYRQDPGLGLRLIYFSYDVKMKEKGDIPEGYSVSREKKERFSLILESASTNQTSMYLCASSLDRGLFMQPQHFGDGTRLSIL.

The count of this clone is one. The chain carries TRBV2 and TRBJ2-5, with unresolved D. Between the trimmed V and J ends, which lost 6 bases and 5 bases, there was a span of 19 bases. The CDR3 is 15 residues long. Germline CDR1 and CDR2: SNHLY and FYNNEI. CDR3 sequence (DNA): TGTGCCAGCAGCCCCTCAACTGGGCGGTCGGAGACCCAGTACTTC. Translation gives CASSPSTGRSETQYF. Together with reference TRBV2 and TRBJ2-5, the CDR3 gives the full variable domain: EPEVTQTPSHQVTQMGQEVILRCVPISNHLYFYWYRQILGQKVEFLVSFYNNEISEKSEIFDDQFSVERPDGSNFTLKIRSTKLEDSAMYFCASSPSTGRSETQYFGPGTRLLVL.

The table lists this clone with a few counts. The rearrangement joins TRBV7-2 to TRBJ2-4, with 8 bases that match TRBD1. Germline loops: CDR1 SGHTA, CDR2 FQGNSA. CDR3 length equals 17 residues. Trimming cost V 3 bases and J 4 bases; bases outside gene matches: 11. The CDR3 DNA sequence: TGTGCCAGCAGCTTGACGATTGGACAGGGAGGAAAAAACATTCAGTACTTC. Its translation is CASSLTIGQGGKNIQYF.

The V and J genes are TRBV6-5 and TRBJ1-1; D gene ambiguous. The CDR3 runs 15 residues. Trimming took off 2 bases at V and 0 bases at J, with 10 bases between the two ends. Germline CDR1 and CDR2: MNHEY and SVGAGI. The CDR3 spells CASSYRPNMNTEAFF. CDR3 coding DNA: TGTGCCAGCAGTTACCGTCCCAACATGAACACTGAAGCTTTCTTT.

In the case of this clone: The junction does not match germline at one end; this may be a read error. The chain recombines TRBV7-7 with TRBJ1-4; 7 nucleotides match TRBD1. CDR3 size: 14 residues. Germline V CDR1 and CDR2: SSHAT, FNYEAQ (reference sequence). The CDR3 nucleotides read TGTGCTAGCAGCCGGGAGGGGGCTGGGGAAAAACTGTTTTTT. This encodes CASSREGAGEKLFF.

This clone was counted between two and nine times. The CDR3 spells CASSLGGREQFF. The CDR3 DNA follows: TGTGCCAGCAGCTTGGGGGGAAGGGAGCAGTTCTTC. V is TRBV5-4 and J is TRBJ2-1; no reliable D call. Germline V gene data show CDR1 as SGHNT and CDR2 as YYREEE (reference sequence). The CDR3 loop spans 12 amino acids. Deletions cut 0 bases from V and 10 bases from J, with 8 bases between. Together with reference TRBV5-4 and TRBJ2-1, the CDR3 gives the full variable domain: ETGVTQSPTHLIKTRGQQVTLRCSSQSGHNTVSWYQQALGQGPQFIFQYYREEENGRGNFPPRFSGLQFPNYSSELNVNALELDDSALYLCASSLGGREQFFGPGTRLTVL.

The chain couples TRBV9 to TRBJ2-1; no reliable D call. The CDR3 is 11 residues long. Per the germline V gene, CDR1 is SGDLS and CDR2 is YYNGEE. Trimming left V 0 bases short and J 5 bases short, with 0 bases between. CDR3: CASSVDNEQFF. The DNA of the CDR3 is TGTGCCAGCAGCGTAGACAATGAGCAGTTCTTC.

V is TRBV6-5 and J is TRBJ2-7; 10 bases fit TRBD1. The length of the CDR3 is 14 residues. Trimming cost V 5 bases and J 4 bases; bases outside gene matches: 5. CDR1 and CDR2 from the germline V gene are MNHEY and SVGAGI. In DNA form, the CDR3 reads TGTGCCAGCAGTCAGGGACAGGGGACTTACGAGCAGTACTTC. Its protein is CASSQGQGTYEQYF.

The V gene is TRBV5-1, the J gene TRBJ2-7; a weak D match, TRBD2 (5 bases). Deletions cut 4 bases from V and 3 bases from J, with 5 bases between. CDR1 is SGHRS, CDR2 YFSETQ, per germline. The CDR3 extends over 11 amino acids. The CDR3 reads CASSAGYEQYF. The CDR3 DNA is TGCGCCAGCAGCGCGGGCTACGAGCAGTACTTC.

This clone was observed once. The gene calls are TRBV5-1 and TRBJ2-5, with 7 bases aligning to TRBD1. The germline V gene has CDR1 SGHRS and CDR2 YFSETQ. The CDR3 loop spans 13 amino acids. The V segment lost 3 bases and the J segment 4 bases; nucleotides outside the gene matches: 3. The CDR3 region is CASSSTGLETQYF. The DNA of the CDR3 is TGCGCCAGCAGCTCGACAGGGTTAGAGACCCAGTACTTC. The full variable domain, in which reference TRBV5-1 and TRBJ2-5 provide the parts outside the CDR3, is KAGVTQTPRYLIKTRGQQVTLSCSPISGHRSVSWYQQTPGQGLQFLFEYFSETQRNKGNFPGRFSGRQFSNSRSEMNVSTLELGDSALYLCASSSTGLETQYFGPGTRLLVL.

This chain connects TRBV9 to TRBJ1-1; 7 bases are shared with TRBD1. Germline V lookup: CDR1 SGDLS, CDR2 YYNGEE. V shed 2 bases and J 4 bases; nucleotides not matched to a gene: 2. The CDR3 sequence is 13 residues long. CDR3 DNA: TGTGCCAGCAGCGTGACAGGGAGCACTGAAGCTTTCTTT. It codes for CASSVTGSTEAFF.

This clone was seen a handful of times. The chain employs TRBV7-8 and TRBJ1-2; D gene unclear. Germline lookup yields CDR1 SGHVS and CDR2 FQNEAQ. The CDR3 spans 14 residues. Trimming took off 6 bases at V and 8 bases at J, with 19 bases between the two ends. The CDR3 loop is CASSASSEVLGYTF. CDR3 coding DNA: TGTGCCAGCAGTGCCTCATCAGAAGTATTAGGCTACACCTTC.